This T cell receptor (beta chain) was documented in a study of blood T cell repertoires in COVID-19. Study context: Donors in the United States, Italy and Spain gave samples during acute or convalescent COVID-19. PBMCs, B-cell-depleted T cells, or T cells were the source of the cDNA or gDNA that made up the material.

As handled by the study authors: Estimated nucleated cell counts came from reference gene primer amplification. Produced via immunoSEQ multiplex PCR; TCRdb's table is partial and in-frame only. Clone size and the V and J calls come from that table; the DNA yielded D and trimming. The sample holds about 490,000 clones, over 75% seen once. Sequenced material: peripheral blood. The receptor's source is a human donor in a cohort sampled during active COVID-19.

The CDR3 sequence: CASSLLGVLGTQYF. The CDR3 nucleotides read TGTGCCAGCAGCTTATTAGGGGTTCTGGGGACCCAGTACTTC. V usage is TRBV7-8 and J usage is TRBJ2-5; tentative D call: TRBD1 (5 bases). The CDR3 has 14 amino acids. Deletions cut 2 bases from V and 7 bases from J, with 14 bases between. CDR1 SGHVS and CDR2 FQNEAQ come from the germline V gene.